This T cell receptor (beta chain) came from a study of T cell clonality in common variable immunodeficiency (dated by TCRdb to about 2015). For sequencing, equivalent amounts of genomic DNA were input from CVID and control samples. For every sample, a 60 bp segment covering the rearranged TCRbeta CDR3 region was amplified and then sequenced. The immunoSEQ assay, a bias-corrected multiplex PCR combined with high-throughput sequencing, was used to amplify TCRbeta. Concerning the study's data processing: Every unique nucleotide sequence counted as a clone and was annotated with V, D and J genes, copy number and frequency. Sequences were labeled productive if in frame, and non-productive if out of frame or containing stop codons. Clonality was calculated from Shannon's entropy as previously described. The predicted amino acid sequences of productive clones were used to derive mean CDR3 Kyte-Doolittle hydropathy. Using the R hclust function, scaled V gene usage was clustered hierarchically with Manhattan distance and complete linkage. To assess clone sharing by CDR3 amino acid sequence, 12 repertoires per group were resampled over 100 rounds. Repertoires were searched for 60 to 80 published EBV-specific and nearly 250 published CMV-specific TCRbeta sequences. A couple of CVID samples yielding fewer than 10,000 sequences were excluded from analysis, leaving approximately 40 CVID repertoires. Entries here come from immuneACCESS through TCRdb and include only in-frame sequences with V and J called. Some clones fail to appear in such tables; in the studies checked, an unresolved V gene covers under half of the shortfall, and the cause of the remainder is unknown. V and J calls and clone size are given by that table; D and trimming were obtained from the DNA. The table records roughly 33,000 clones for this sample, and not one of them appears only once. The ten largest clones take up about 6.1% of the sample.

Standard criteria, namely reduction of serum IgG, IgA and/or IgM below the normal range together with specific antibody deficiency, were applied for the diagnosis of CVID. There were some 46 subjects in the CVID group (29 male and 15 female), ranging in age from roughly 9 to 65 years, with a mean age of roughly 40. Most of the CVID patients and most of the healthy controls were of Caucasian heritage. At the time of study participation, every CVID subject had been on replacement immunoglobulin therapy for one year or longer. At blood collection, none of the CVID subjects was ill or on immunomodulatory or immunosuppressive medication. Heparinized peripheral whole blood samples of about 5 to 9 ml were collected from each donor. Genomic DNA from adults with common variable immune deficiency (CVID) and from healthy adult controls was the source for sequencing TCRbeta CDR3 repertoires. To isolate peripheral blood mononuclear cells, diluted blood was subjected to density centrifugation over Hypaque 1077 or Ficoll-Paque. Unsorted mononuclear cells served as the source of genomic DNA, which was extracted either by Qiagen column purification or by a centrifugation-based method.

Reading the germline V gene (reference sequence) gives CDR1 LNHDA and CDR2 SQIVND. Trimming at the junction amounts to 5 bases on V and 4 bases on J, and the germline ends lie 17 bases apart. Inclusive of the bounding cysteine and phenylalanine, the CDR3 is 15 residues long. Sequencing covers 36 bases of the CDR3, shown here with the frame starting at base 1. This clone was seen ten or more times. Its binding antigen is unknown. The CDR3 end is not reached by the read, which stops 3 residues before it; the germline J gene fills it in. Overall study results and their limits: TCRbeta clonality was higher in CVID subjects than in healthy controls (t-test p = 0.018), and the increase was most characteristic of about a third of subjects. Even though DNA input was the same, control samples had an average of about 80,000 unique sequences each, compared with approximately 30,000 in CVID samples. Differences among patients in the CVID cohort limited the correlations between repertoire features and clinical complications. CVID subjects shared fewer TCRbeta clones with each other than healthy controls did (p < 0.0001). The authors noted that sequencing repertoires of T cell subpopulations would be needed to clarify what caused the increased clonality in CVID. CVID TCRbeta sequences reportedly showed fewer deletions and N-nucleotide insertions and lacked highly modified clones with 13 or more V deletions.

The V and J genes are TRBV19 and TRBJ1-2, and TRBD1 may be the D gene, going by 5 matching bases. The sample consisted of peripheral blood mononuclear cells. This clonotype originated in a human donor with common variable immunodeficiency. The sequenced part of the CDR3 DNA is TGTGCCAGTAGTCATCCGGTGGGGGGATCCTATGGC. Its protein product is CASSHPVGGSYG. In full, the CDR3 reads CASSHPVGGSYGYTF.